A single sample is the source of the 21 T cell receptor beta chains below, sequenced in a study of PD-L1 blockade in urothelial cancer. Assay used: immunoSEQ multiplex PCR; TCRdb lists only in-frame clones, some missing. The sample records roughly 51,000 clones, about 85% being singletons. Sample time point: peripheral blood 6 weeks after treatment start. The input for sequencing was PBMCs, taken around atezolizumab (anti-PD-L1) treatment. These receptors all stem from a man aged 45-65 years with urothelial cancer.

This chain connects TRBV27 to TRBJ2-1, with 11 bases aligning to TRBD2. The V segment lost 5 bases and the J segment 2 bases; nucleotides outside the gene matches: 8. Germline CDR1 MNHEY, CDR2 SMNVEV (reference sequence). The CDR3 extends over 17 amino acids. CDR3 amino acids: CASSIIRLAGTYNEQFF. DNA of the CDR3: TGTGCCAGCAGTATAATCCGACTAGCGGGAACCTACAATGAGCAGTTCTTC.

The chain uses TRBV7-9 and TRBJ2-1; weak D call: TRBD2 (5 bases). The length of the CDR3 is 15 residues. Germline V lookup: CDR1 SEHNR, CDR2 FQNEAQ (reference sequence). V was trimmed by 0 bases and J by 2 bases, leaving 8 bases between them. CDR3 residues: CASSLAVATYNEQFF. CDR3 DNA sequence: TGTGCCAGCAGCTTAGCTGTAGCGACCTACAATGAGCAGTTCTTC.

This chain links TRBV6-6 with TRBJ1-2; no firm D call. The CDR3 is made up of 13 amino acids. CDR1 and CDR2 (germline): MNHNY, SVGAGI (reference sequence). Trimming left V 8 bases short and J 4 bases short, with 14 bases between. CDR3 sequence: CASVGGSGYGYTF. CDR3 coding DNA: TGTGCCAGCGTCGGAGGTTCGGGCTATGGCTACACCTTC.

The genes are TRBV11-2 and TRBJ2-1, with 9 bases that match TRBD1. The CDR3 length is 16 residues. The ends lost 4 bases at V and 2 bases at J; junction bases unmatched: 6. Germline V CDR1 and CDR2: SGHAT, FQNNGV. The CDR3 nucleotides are TGTGCCAGCAGCTCCTGGGGGGACAGGGCCTACAATGAGCAGTTCTTC. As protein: CASSSWGDRAYNEQFF. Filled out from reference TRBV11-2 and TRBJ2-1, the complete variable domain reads EAGVAQSPRYKIIEKRQSVAFWCNPISGHATLYWYQQILGQGPKLLIQFQNNGVVDDSQLPKDRFSAERLKGVDSTLKIQPAKLEDSAVYLCASSSWGDRAYNEQFFGPGTRLTVL.

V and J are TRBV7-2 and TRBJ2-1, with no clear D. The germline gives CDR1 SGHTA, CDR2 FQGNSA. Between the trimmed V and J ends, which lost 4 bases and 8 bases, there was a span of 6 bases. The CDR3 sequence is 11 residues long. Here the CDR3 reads CASSSVDEQFF. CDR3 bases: TGTGCCAGCAGCTCAGTCGATGAGCAGTTCTTC. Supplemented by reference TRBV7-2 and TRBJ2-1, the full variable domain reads GAGVSQSPSNKVTEKGKDVELRCDPISGHTALYWYRQSLGQGLEFLIYFQGNSAPDKSGLPSDRFSAERTGGSVSTLTIQRTQQEDSAVYLCASSSVDEQFFGPGTRLTVL.

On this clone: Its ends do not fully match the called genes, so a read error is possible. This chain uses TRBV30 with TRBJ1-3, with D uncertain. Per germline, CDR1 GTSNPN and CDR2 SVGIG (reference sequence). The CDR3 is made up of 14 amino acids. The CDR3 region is CAWSPSAGGNTTYF. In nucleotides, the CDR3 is TGTGCCTGGAGTCCGTCCGCGGGAGGAAACACCACATATTTT.

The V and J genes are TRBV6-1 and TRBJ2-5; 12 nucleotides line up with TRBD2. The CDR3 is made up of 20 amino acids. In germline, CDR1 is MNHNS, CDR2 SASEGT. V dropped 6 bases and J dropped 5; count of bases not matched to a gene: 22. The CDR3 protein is CASREPRTSGKKVIGETQYF. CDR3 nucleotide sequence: TGTGCCAGCAGAGAACCCAGGACTAGCGGGAAGAAGGTGATAGGGGAGACCCAGTACTTC.

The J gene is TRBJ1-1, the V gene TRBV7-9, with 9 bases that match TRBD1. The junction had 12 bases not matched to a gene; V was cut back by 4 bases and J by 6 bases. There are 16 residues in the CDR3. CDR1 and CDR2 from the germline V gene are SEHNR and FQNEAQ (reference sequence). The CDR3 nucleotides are TGTGCCAGCAGCTCGCCCACAGGGGGCGCGGAATCTGAAGCTTTCTTT. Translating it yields CASSSPTGGAESEAFF.

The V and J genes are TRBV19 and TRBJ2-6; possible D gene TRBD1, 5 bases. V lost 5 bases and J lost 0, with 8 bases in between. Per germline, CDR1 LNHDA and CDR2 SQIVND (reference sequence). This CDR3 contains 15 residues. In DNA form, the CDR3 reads TGTGCCAGTAGTCCACAGGTCTCTGGGGCCAACGTCCTGACTTTC. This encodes CASSPQVSGANVLTF.

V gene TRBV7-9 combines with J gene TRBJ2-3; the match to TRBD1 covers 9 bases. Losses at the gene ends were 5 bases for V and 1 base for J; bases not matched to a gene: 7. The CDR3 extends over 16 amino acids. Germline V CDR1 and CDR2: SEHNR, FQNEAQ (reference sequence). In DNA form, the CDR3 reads TGTGCCAGCAGCCAACAACAGGGGGCTGGCACAGATACGCAGTATTTT. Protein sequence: CASSQQQGAGTDTQYF.

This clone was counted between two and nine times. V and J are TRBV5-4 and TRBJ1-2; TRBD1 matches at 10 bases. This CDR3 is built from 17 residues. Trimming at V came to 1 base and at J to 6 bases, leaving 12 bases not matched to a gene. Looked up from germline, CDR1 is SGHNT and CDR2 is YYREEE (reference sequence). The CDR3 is CASSLMGDRGSWDGYTF. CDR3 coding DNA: TGTGCCAGCAGCTTGATGGGGGACAGGGGCTCATGGGATGGCTACACCTTC.

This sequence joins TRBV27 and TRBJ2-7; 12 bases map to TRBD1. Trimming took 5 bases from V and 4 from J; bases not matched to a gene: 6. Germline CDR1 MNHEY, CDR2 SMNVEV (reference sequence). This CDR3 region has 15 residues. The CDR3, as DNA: TGTGCCAGCAGTCCAGGGACAGGGGGCGGGTACGAGCAGTACTTC. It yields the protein CASSPGTGGGYEQYF.

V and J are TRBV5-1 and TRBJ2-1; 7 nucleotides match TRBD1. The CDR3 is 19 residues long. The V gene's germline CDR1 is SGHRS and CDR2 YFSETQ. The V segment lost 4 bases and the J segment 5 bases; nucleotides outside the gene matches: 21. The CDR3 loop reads CASSPLAGQAPTMHNEQFF. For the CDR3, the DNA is TGCGCCAGCAGCCCTTTGGCTGGACAGGCCCCCACAATGCACAATGAGCAGTTCTTC.

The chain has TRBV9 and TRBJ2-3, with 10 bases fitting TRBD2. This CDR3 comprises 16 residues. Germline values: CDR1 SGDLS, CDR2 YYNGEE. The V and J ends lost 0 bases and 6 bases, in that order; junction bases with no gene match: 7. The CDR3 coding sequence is TGTGCCAGCAGCGTAGTGAGTAGCGGGGGGTCTGATACGCAGTATTTT. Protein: CASSVVSSGGSDTQYF.

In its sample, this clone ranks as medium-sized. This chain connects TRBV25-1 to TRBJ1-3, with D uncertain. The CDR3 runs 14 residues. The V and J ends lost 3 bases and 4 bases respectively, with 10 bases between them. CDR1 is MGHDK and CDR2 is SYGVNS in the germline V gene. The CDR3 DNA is TGTGCCAGCAGTGATTCTTCCTTAGGAAACACCATATATTTT. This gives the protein CASSDSSLGNTIYF.

CDR3: CASSSSGGYTF. CDR3 DNA sequence: TGTGCCAGCAGTTCCAGCGGAGGCTACACCTTC. The chain is built from TRBV6-1 and TRBJ1-2; unclear D gene. V was pared by 5 bases and J by 8 bases, with 9 bases between. Germline lookup yields CDR1 MNHNS and CDR2 SASEGT. The CDR3 extends over 11 amino acids.

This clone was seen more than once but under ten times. DNA for the CDR3: TGTGCCTGGAGGGGGGCTAGGACCTACGAGCAGTACTTC. It codes for CAWRGARTYEQYF. The chain uses TRBV30 and TRBJ2-7, with D tentatively TRBD1 (6 bases). The CDR3 runs to 13 residues. V shed 3 bases and J shed 2 bases, with 11 bases lying between them. Germline V gene data show CDR1 as GTSNPN and CDR2 as SVGIG (reference sequence).

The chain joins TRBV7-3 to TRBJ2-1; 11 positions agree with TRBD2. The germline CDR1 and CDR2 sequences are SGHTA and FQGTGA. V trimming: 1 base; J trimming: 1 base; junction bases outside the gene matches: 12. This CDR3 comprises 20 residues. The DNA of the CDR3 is TGTGCCAGCAGCTTAAGGGCCGCGACTAGCGGGGCACCTTCCTACAATGAGCAGTTCTTC. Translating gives CASSLRAATSGAPSYNEQFF.

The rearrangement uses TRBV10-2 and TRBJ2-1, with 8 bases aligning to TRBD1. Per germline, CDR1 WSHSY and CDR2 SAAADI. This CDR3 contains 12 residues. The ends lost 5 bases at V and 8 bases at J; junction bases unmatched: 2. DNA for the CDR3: TGCGCCAGCAGTTTGACAGGGGATGAGCAGTTCTTC. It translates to CASSLTGDEQFF.

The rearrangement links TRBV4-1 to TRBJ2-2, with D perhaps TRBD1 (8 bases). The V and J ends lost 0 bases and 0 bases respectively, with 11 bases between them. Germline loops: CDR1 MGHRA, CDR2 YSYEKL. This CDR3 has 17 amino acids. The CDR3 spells CASSQEQGGTNTGELFF. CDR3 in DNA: TGCGCCAGCAGCCAAGAACAGGGGGGGACGAACACCGGGGAGCTGTTTTTT.

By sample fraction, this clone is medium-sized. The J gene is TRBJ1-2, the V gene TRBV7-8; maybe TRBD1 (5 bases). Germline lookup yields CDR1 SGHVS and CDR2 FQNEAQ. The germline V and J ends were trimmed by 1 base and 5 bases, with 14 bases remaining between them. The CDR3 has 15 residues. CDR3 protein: CASSLVPQGQYGYTF. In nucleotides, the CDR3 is TGTGCCAGCAGCTTAGTACCGCAGGGCCAGTATGGCTACACCTTC.